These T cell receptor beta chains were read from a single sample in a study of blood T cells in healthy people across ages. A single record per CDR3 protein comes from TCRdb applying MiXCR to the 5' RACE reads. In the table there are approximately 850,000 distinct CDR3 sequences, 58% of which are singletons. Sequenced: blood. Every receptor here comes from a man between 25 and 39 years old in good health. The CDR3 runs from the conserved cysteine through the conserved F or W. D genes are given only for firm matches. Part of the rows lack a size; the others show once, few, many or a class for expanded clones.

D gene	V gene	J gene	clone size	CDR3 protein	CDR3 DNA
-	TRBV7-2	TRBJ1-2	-	CASSLDGRPNYGYTF	TGTGCCAGCAGCTTAGATGGCAGGCCAAACTATGGCTACACCTTC
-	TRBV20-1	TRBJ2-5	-	CSARKGTEQETQYF	TGCAGTGCTAGAAAAGGGACGGAACAAGAGACCCAGTACTTC
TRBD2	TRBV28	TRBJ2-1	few	CASSSPGLAGEQFF	TGTGCCAGCAGTTCCCCCGGACTAGCGGGGGAGCAGTTCTTC
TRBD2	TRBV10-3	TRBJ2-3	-	CAISGGTSGGSTDTQYF	TGTGCCATCAGTGGGGGGACTAGCGGGGGGAGCACAGATACGCAGTATTTT
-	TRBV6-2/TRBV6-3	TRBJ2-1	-	CASSFAGKPYNEQFF	TGTGCCAGCAGTTTTGCGGGAAAACCTTACAATGAGCAGTTCTTC
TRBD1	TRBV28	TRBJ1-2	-	CAGSLDLKGQGRANYGYTF	TGTGCCGGCAGTTTAGACTTAAAGGGACAGGGAAGAGCTAACTATGGCTACACCTTC
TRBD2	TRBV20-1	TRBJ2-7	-	CSARAGGFYEQYF	TGCAGTGCTAGGGCGGGGGGATTCTACGAGCAGTACTTC
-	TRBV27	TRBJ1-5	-	CASSSMEGPQHF	TGTGCCAGCAGTTCCATGGAAGGGCCCCAGCATTTT
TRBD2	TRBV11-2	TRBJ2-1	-	CASSLALGLALNYNEQFF	TGTGCCAGCAGCTTAGCTCTGGGACTAGCTCTCAACTACAATGAGCAGTTCTTC
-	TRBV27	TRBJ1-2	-	CASSFAAGLSYGYTF	TGTGCCAGCAGTTTCGCCGCAGGTCTTAGTTATGGCTACACCTTC
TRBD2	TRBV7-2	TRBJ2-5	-	CASSHRLAAAETQYF	TGTGCCAGCAGCCACCGACTAGCGGCAGCAGAGACCCAGTACTTC
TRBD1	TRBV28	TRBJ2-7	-	CASSPRQGLFTYEQYF	TGTGCCAGCAGTCCCCGACAGGGGTTATTCACCTACGAGCAGTACTTC
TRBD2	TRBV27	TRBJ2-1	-	CASSFLREGLREQFF	TGTGCCAGCAGTTTTCTGCGGGAGGGTTTGCGTGAGCAGTTCTTC
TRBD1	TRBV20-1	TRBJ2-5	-	CSARAFGTGGSQETQYF	TGCAGTGCTAGAGCATTCGGGACAGGGGGCTCTCAAGAGACCCAGTACTTC
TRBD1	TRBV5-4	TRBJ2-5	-	CASSFSGTGSWETQYF	TGTGCCAGCAGCTTCAGTGGGACAGGGTCTTGGGAGACCCAGTACTTC
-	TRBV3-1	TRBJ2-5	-	CASSQDGGSWETQYF	TGTGCCAGCAGCCAAGATGGAGGTAGCTGGGAGACCCAGTACTTC
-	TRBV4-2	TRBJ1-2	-	CASNQVDGYTF	TGTGCCAGCAACCAAGTAGATGGCTACACCTTC
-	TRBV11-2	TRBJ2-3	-	CASSLDPRTDFGTDTQYF	TGTGCCAGCAGCTTAGATCCTAGGACAGACTTTGGCACAGATACGCAGTATTTT
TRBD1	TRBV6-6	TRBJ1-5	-	CASSSNRDSAERPQHF	TGTGCCAGCAGTTCAAACCGGGACAGCGCCGAAAGACCCCAGCATTTT
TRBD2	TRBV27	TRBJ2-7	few	CASSFASGYEQYF	TGTGCCAGCAGTTTCGCTAGCGGTTACGAGCAGTACTTC
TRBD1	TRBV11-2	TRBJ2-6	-	CASSRAGQGSGANVLTF	TGTGCCAGCAGCCGGGCGGGACAGGGTTCTGGGGCCAACGTCCTGACTTTC
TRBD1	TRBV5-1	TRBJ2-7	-	CASSPGTGGGYEQYF	TGTGCCAGCTCTCCCGGGACAGGGGGAGGCTACGAGCAGTACTTC
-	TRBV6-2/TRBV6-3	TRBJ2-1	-	CASSPQGGVNEQFF	TGTGCCAGCAGTCCGCAGGGTGGTGTAAATGAGCAGTTCTTC
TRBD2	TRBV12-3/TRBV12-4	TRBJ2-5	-	CASTPSGGSEPQYF	TGTGCCAGCACGCCTAGCGGGGGCTCGGAGCCCCAGTACTTC
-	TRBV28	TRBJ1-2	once	CASALVGANYGYTF	TGTGCCAGCGCCCTCGTGGGGGCTAACTATGGCTACACCTTC
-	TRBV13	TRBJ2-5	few	CASSPGRAGLGEETQYF	TGTGCCAGCAGCCCGGGACGAGCGGGCCTGGGGGAAGAGACCCAGTACTTC
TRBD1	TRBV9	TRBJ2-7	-	CASKVYGQGSREQYF	TGTGCCAGCAAAGTTTATGGACAGGGGAGTCGCGAGCAGTACTTC
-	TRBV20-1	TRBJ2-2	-	CSAPRTLNTGELFF	TGCAGTGCACCGAGGACCCTGAACACCGGGGAGCTGTTTTTT
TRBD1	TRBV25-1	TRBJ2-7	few	CASNNRGEQYF	TGTGCCAGCAACAACAGGGGGGAGCAGTACTTC
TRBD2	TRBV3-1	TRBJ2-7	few	CASSPTSGDYEQYF	TGTGCCAGCAGCCCGACTAGCGGAGACTACGAGCAGTACTTC
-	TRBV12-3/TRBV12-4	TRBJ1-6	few	CASSLGGTANSPLHF	TGTGCCAGCAGTTTAGGGGGGACGGCTAATTCACCCCTCCACTTT
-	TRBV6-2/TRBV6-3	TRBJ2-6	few	CASKASGANVLTF	TGTGCCAGTAAGGCCTCTGGGGCCAACGTCCTGACTTTC
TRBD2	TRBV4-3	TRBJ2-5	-	CASSPVLAGETQYF	TGCGCCAGCAGCCCGGTGCTAGCGGGGGAGACCCAGTACTTC
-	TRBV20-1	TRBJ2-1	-	CSGAGYNEQFF	TGCTCAGGGGCGGGGTACAATGAGCAGTTCTTC
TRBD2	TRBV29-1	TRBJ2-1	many	CSVVHGLAGSYNEQFF	TGCAGCGTTGTGCACGGACTAGCGGGCTCCTACAATGAGCAGTTCTTC
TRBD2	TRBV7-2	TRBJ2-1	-	CASSFAGGRNEQFF	TGTGCCAGCAGCTTCGCGGGGGGGCGGAATGAGCAGTTCTTC
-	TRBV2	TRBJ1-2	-	CTSRRREFANYGYTF	TGTACCAGCAGGCGCAGGGAATTTGCCAACTATGGCTACACCTTC
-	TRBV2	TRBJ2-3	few	CASVRADTQYF	TGTGCCAGCGTTCGTGCAGATACGCAGTATTTT
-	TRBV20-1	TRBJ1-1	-	CSALRPEGTEAFF	TGCAGTGCACTCCGACCGGAGGGCACTGAAGCTTTCTTT
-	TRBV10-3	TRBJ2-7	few	CAISEFSSAYEQYF	TGTGCCATCAGTGAATTCAGTTCGGCCTACGAGCAGTACTTC
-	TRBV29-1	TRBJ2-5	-	CSPVGGDRETQYF	TGCAGCCCCGTGGGCGGGGATCGAGAGACCCAGTACTTC
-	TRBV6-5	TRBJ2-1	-	CASSYQTGAYNEQFF	TGTGCCAGCAGCTACCAGACGGGGGCTTACAATGAGCAGTTCTTC
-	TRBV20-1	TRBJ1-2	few	CSAIQSGLRGYTF	TGCAGTGCTATCCAGTCGGGCCTCCGGGGCTACACCTTC
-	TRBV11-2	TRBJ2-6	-	CASSQPLLQVPSGANVLTF	TGTGCCAGCAGCCAACCCCTCCTGCAGGTCCCATCTGGGGCCAACGTCCTGACTTTC
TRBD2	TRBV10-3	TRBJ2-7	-	CAIRSGGAFHEQYF	TGTGCCATCAGGAGCGGGGGGGCCTTCCACGAGCAGTACTTC
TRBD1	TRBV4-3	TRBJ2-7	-	CASRQFLQGAYEQYF	TGCGCCAGCAGGCAGTTTTTACAGGGGGCCTACGAGCAGTACTTC
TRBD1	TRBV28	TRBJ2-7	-	CASSENPGQGSEQYF	TGTGCCAGCAGTGAAAACCCGGGACAGGGCTCCGAGCAGTACTTC
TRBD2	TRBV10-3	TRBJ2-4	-	CAISEEVAGVKNIQYF	TGTGCCATCAGTGAGGAAGTAGCGGGGGTTAAAAACATTCAGTACTTC
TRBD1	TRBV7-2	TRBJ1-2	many	CASSPGTEDGYTF	TGTGCCAGCAGCCCCGGGACAGAGGATGGCTACACCTTC
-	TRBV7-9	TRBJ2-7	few	CASSSSSSYEQYF	TGTGCCAGCAGCTCCTCCAGTTCCTACGAGCAGTACTTC
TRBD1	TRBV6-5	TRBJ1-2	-	CASSQGQAGGYTF	TGTGCCAGCAGCCAGGGACAGGCCGGTGGCTACACCTTC
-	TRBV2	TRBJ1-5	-	CASIRGGAGNQPQHF	TGTGCCAGTATCCGAGGGGGGGCAGGGAATCAGCCCCAGCATTTT
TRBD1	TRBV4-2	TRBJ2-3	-	CASSQRQGADTQYF	TGTGCCAGCAGCCAACGACAGGGCGCAGATACGCAGTATTTT
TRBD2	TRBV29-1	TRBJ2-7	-	CSVEFLAGGRGYEQYF	TGCAGCGTTGAATTTTTAGCGGGGGGGAGGGGGTACGAGCAGTACTTC
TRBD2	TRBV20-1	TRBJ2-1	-	CSALSGIWGYNNEQFF	TGCAGTGCTCTTAGCGGGATTTGGGGGTATAACAATGAGCAGTTCTTC